The 27 T cell receptor beta chains below all came from one sample that was sequenced in a study of regulatory T cells in long-lasting Graves disease. As to time point: newly diagnosed GD, antithyroid drugs for less than 3 months. From PBMCs, RNA was extracted and then used to make the TCR library. Building of the TCR beta libraries involved iRepertoire HTBI primers and Arm-PCR of CDR3 regions. TCRdb analysed the multiplex PCR reads with MiXCR anew, one entry per CDR3 protein. The repertoire includes roughly 520,000 distinct CDR3 sequences, about 12% of them detected once, and 8% to 10% sits in the top ten. The sample also formed part of further work on T cells in Graves' hyperthyroidism and ophthalmopathy.

This material consisted of peripheral blood mononuclear cells (PBMCs), taken at new diagnosis, from a patient treated with antithyroid drugs. Receptor source: a woman in her 30s with Graves disease.

This clonotype was seen repeatedly, ten times or more. The chain carries TRBV6-2 or TRBV6-3 and TRBJ2-7; 9 bases align to TRBD2. V dropped 0 bases and J dropped 4; count of bases not matched to a gene: 10. The CDR3 loop spans 17 amino acids. Germline V lookup: CDR1 MNHEY, CDR2 SVGEGT. Here the CDR3 DNA reads TGTGCCAGCAGTTACTCGAAAGGTAGCGGGAGTTTATACGAGCAGTACTTC. It codes for CASSYSKGSGSLYEQYF.

This clonotype occurred a few times. The rearrangement joins TRBV15 to TRBJ2-3; 7 bases match TRBD2. Germline V gives CDR1 LNHNV, CDR2 YYDKDF (reference sequence). Unmatched junction bases numbered 2, after V lost 1 base and J lost 1 base. The CDR3 runs 15 residues. CDR3 nucleotide sequence: TGTGCCACCAGCAGAGGGGAGGGCCGCACAGATACGCAGTATTTT. The encoded protein is CATSRGEGRTDTQYF.

This clonotype was observed at least ten times. The V gene is TRBV7-9, the J gene TRBJ2-7; TRBD1 aligns across 11 bases. Losses at the gene ends were 5 bases for V and 3 bases for J; bases not matched to a gene: 12. The CDR3 has 17 amino acids. Per the germline V gene, CDR1 is SEHNR and CDR2 is FQNEAQ (reference sequence). The CDR3 loop is CASSLNIRTGGIYEQYF. The CDR3 DNA is TGTGCCAGCAGCCTAAATATCCGGACAGGGGGCATCTACGAGCAGTACTTC. The variable domain in full, completed from reference TRBV7-9 and TRBJ2-7, reads DTGVSQNPRHKITKRGQNVTFRCDPISEHNRLYWYRQTLGQGPEFLTYFQNEAQLEKSRLLSDRFSAERPKGSFSTLEIQRTEQGDSAMYLCASSLNIRTGGIYEQYFGPGTRLTVT.

There are a few counts of this clonotype. This chain uses TRBV28 with TRBJ1-6, with D tentatively TRBD1 (5 bases). Trimming removed 2 bases at V and 0 bases at J, with 14 bases between. The CDR3 extends over 18 amino acids. Germline V gene lookup returns CDR1 MDHEN and CDR2 SYDVKM. The CDR3: CASSLGRGTSSYNSPLHF. DNA for the CDR3: TGTGCCAGCAGTTTAGGGAGGGGCACAAGCTCCTATAATTCACCCCTCCACTTT.

This sequence joins TRBV20-1 and TRBJ2-3; 7 bases line up with TRBD2. V lost 3 bases and J lost 2; bases outside the gene matches: 8. CDR3 length: 15 residues. From germline, CDR1 is DFQATT and CDR2 SNEGSKA (reference sequence). CDR3 residues: CSASRREQNTDTQYF. The CDR3 bases are TGCAGTGCTAGCAGGCGGGAGCAGAACACAGATACGCAGTATTTT.

This clonotype was counted at least ten times. The chain links TRBV5-1 to TRBJ2-3, with 7 positions matching TRBD2. CDR1 SGHRS and CDR2 YFSETQ come from the germline V gene. Trimming took 7 bases from V and 0 from J; bases not matched to a gene: 5. The CDR3 runs 14 residues. DNA for the CDR3: TGCGCCAGCCGGCTAGCGGTTAGCACAGATACGCAGTATTTT. Translation gives CASRLAVSTDTQYF.

This clonotype came up many times. The rearrangement joins TRBV24-1 to TRBJ2-6; D is possibly TRBD1 (5 bases). The V end was cut by 3 bases, the J end by 8 bases, with 13 bases between. This CDR3 contains 15 residues. Looked up from germline, CDR1 is KGHDR and CDR2 is SFDVKD. The CDR3 here is CATSDLLDRSNVLTF. CDR3 nucleotide sequence: TGTGCCACCAGTGATCTACTTGACAGATCCAACGTCCTGACTTTC.

This clonotype was detected ten times or more. The V call is TRBV11-2, the J call TRBJ2-1, with D unresolved. This CDR3 has 17 residues. V was shortened by 8 bases and J by 6 bases, with 26 bases between the two germline ends. Germline assignment: CDR1 SGHAT and CDR2 FQNNGV. As DNA, the CDR3 is TGTGCCAGCGACTTACGACCTTGGACCGACCGACCCAATGAGCAGTTCTTC. It encodes CASDLRPWTDRPNEQFF.

This chain uses TRBV4-3 with TRBJ2-7, with 9 bases fitting TRBD2. In germline, CDR1 is LGHNA, CDR2 YSLEER. The trim removed 3 bases at V and 3 bases at J, leaving 9 bases unmatched. The CDR3 is made up of 16 amino acids. CDR3 sequence reads: CASSQSLGSGSYEQYF. In DNA form, the CDR3 reads TGCGCCAGCAGCCAGAGTCTAGGTAGCGGGAGCTACGAGCAGTACTTC.

This clonotype was seen repeatedly, ten times or more. The gene calls are TRBV12-3 or TRBV12-4 and TRBJ1-1; D is uncertain. This CDR3 is 15 amino acids long. The V end lost 2 bases, the J end lost 0 bases, and 10 bases lay between the germline ends. The CDR3 reads CASSLSAAMNTEAFF. DNA for the CDR3: TGTGCCAGCAGTTTATCAGCCGCCATGAACACTGAAGCTTTCTTT.

This clonotype was counted many times. The chain carries TRBV5-1 and TRBJ2-5, with TRBD1 matching over 10 bases. The J segment lost 2 bases and the V segment lost 3 bases, leaving 4 bases of the junction unmatched. Per germline, CDR1 SGHRS and CDR2 YFSETQ. CDR3 length equals 15 residues. The CDR3 region has the DNA TGCGCCAGCAGCTCCTGGGACAGGGGACAAGAGACCCAGTACTTC. It translates to CASSSWDRGQETQYF.

This clonotype has only a few counts. The CDR3 DNA reads as TGTGCCAGTAGTATAACCGGGACAGGGGGCCGAAATGAGCAGTTCTTC. Encoded protein: CASSITGTGGRNEQFF. This chain connects TRBV19 to TRBJ2-1; TRBD1 aligns across 12 bases. J was trimmed by 7 bases and V by 2 bases; bases with no gene match: 6. The CDR3 spans 16 residues. Germline values: CDR1 LNHDA, CDR2 SQIVND (reference sequence).

The sample holds a few counts of this clonotype. The germline gene is not matched at one end of the junction; a read error may be the cause. The chain joins TRBV7-6 to TRBJ2-5, with D possibly matching TRBD2 (6 bases). This CDR3 has 19 residues. CDR1 and CDR2 (germline): SGHVS, FNYEAQ. The CDR3 sequence is CASRGGGGRAVGLLEAQYF. CDR3 nucleotides: TGTGCCAGCAGGGGAGGTGGTGGCAGGGCCGTTGGACTATTAGAGGCCCAGTACTTC.

This rearrangement joins TRBV28 to TRBJ2-2, with D tentatively TRBD2 (5 bases). The CDR3 runs 16 residues. Germline V gene lookup returns CDR1 MDHEN and CDR2 SYDVKM. The V end lost 4 bases, the J end lost 2 bases, and 14 bases lay between the germline ends. CDR3 in amino acids: CASSYWLGSNTGELFF. DNA of the CDR3: TGTGCCAGCAGTTACTGGTTAGGGAGTAACACCGGGGAGCTGTTTTTT. The entire variable domain, with the rest obtained from reference TRBV28 and TRBJ2-2, is as follows: DVKVTQSSRYLVKRTGEKVFLECVQDMDHENMFWYRQDPGLGLRLIYFSYDVKMKEKGDIPEGYSVSREKKERFSLILESASTNQTSMYLCASSYWLGSNTGELFFGEGSRLTVL.

This clonotype came up many times. The rearrangement uses TRBV20-1 and TRBJ2-1; 12 bases align to TRBD2. The ends lost 5 bases at V and 12 bases at J; junction bases unmatched: 11. Germline loops: CDR1 DFQATT, CDR2 SNEGSKA (reference sequence). The CDR3 has 14 residues. In nucleotides, the CDR3 is TGCAGTGCTGAGACTAGCGGGAGTCTCTGGGGGCAGTTCTTC. Translated: CSAETSGSLWGQFF.

The chain is built from TRBV12-3 or TRBV12-4 and TRBJ2-3; D possibly matches TRBD1 or TRBD2 (6 bases each). The CDR3 totals 14 residues. V was shortened by 3 bases and J by 3 bases, with 10 bases between the two germline ends. The CDR3 spells CASSFGGQTDTQYF. The CDR3 DNA reads TGTGCCAGCAGTTTCGGGGGCCAAACAGATACGCAGTATTTT.

V gene TRBV20-1 combines with J gene TRBJ1-2; TRBD1 might be the D (5 bases). The germline V gene has CDR1 DFQATT and CDR2 SNEGSKA (reference sequence). With 6 bases removed from V and 4 bases from J, the gap between germline ends came to 12 bases. This CDR3 contains 12 residues. The CDR3 DNA reads as TGCAGTGCGCGGGACTCCGCCTATGGCTACACCTTC. Amino acids: CSARDSAYGYTF.

This clonotype was observed at least ten times. The chain uses TRBV7-9 and TRBJ1-2; a weak D match, TRBD1 (6 bases). From germline, CDR1 is SEHNR and CDR2 FQNEAQ (reference sequence). V was cut by 11 bases and J by 1 base, with 14 bases left in between. This CDR3 comprises 13 residues. CDR3 sequence: CAYRTDRNYGYTF. The CDR3 region has the DNA TGTGCCTACAGGACAGACCGTAACTATGGCTACACCTTC.

The table lists this clonotype with many counts. The V gene is TRBV12-3 or TRBV12-4, the J gene TRBJ1-1, with unresolved D. V was clipped by 3 bases and J by 1 base, with 6 bases between them. The CDR3 has 13 residues. The chain's CDR3 is CASSLWRNTEAFF. The CDR3 region has the DNA TGTGCCAGCAGTTTGTGGCGGAACACTGAAGCTTTCTTT.

This clonotype was detected only a few times. V gene TRBV20-1 combines with J gene TRBJ2-4; D possibly corresponds to TRBD1 (5 bases). The V gene's germline CDR1 is DFQATT and CDR2 SNEGSKA (reference sequence). Trimming pared 1 base from V and 7 bases from J, leaving 17 bases between. This CDR3 is built from 15 residues. Here the CDR3 reads CSARAQGRQKNIQYF. DNA for the CDR3: TGCAGTGCTAGAGCCCAGGGTCGACAGAAGAACATTCAGTACTTC.

The table lists this clonotype with a few counts. The chain employs TRBV7-8 and TRBJ2-1, with TRBD2 as a possible D gene (5 bases). V shed 2 bases and J shed 7 bases, with 15 bases lying between them. The CDR3 runs to 15 residues. The germline CDR1 and CDR2 sequences are SGHVS and FQNEAQ. CDR3 region: CASSLRRQLGNEQFF. The CDR3 region has the DNA TGTGCCAGCAGCTTAAGGAGGCAACTAGGGAATGAGCAGTTCTTC. Filled out from reference TRBV7-8 and TRBJ2-1, the complete variable domain reads GAGVSQSPRYKVAKRGQDVALRCDPISGHVSLFWYQQALGQGPEFLTYFQNEAQLDKSGLPSDRFFAERPEGSVSTLKIQRTQQEDSAVYLCASSLRRQLGNEQFFGPGTRLTVL.

This clonotype was observed at least ten times. The rearrangement links TRBV20-1 to TRBJ1-5, with 9 bases identical to TRBD1. The V gene end was trimmed by 5 bases and the J gene end by 7 bases; junction bases not matched to a gene: 6. Germline V gene lookup returns CDR1 DFQATT and CDR2 SNEGSKA (reference sequence). The CDR3 is 13 residues long. Here the CDR3 reads CSAEGQGRQPQHF. The DNA for the CDR3 is TGCAGTGCTGAAGGACAGGGGCGGCAGCCCCAGCATTTT.

The sample holds many counts of this clonotype. The chain joins TRBV11-3 to TRBJ1-3; the D is unclear. The germline V gene has CDR1 SGHNT and CDR2 YENEEA. This CDR3 is 12 amino acids long. V was trimmed by 8 bases and J by 4 bases, leaving 9 bases between them. The DNA for the CDR3 is TGTGCCAGCGGAAAAGGAGGAAACACCATATATTTT. This translates into CASGKGGNTIYF.

This clonotype was detected many times. The chain is built from TRBV30 and TRBJ2-7, with a weak D call TRBD1 (6 bases). The CDR3 loop spans 16 amino acids. V lost 2 bases, J lost 3 bases, and 20 bases lay in between. Germline V gene lookup returns CDR1 GTSNPN and CDR2 SVGIG (reference sequence). The CDR3 DNA sequence: TGTGCCTGGAGTCTCGGTCGGACAGCCAAATACTACGAGCAGTACTTC. Residues: CAWSLGRTAKYYEQYF. The whole variable domain, filled in from reference TRBV30 and TRBJ2-7, reads SQTIHQWPATLVQPVGSPLSLECTVEGTSNPNLYWYRQAAGRGLQLLFYSVGIGQISSEVPQNLSASRPQDRQFILSSKKLLLSDSGFYLCAWSLGRTAKYYEQYFGPGTRLTVT.

The sample holds many counts of this clonotype. This chain uses TRBV4-1 with TRBJ1-4; D is undetermined. Germline V gene sequence: CDR1 MGHRA, CDR2 YSYEKL. The CDR3 loop spans 17 amino acids. Trimming removed 1 base at V and 0 bases at J, with 12 bases between. The CDR3 bases are TGCGCCAGCAGCCAAGTAGGCACCCTTGCAACTAATGAAAAACTGTTTTTT. This translates into CASSQVGTLATNEKLFF.

This clonotype was picked up many times. The J gene is TRBJ2-7, the V gene TRBV12-3 or TRBV12-4, with 11 bases lining up with TRBD1. This CDR3 has 16 residues. J was trimmed by 5 bases and V by 6 bases; bases with no gene match: 12. The CDR3 sequence is CASSPTSRTGGNEQYF. As DNA, the CDR3 is TGTGCCAGCAGCCCCACCTCGCGGACAGGGGGCAACGAGCAGTACTTC.

The CDR3 DNA reads as TGTGCCAGTAGGGGTGACAGGTATGGTTCTGGGGCCAACGTCCTGACTTTC. The encoded protein is CASRGDRYGSGANVLTF. The chain combines TRBV19 with TRBJ2-6, with D maybe TRBD1 (6 bases). This CDR3 is built from 17 residues. V lost 6 bases and J lost 1, with 16 bases in between. The germline V gene encodes CDR1 LNHDA and CDR2 SQIVND (reference sequence).